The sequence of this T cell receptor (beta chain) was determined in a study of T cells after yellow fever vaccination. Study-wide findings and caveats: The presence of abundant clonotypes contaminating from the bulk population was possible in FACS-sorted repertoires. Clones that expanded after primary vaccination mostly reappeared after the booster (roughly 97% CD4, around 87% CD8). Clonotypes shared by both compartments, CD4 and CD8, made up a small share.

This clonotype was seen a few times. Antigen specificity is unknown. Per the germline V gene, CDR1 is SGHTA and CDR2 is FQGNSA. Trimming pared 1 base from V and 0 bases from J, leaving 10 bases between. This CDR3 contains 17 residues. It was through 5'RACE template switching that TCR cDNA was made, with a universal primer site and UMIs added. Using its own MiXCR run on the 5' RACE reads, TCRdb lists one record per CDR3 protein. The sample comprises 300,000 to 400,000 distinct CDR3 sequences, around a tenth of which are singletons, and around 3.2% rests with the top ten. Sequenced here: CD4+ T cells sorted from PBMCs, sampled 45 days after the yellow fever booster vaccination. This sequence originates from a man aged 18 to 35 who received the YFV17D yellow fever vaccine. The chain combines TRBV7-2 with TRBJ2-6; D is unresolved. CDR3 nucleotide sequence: TGTGCCAGCAGCTTAGTATTTGCAGGCTCTGGGGCCAACGTCCTGACTTTC. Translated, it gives CASSLVFAGSGANVLTF.